This TCR beta chain is drawn from a study of metastatic and nonmetastatic thyroid tumors. Study summary: The comparison covered peripheral blood and tumor or nodule tissue in malignant and benign thyroid patients.

Whole-study results and caveats: Across blood and tumor, TCR beta diversity in malignant thyroid tumors was reportedly significantly higher than in benign nodules.

TCRdb redid the clone calls on the PCR reads using MiXCR. The table lists about 47,000 clones, around a quarter of them singletons. Among the patients, none had received any treatment before thyroid surgery. The ends were cut back, 6 bases at V and 6 bases at J, with 8 bases in the middle. CDR1 DFQATT and CDR2 SNEGSKA come from the germline V gene (reference sequence). The CDR3 has 10 amino acids. This clone was observed a single time. Its antigen is still unknown. Sequencing was carried out using blood. V gene TRBV20-1 combines with J gene TRBJ1-2; D unclear. The sequence came from a male donor with papillary thyroid cancer or a benign thyroid nodule (not recorded which). Some clones in this sample may be carry-over from other donors' samples. The CDR3 nucleotides read TGCAGTGCCTCTACGGATGGCTACACCTTC. It translates to CSASTDGYTF.